The entry below gives a single T cell receptor beta chain sequence along with its context. Its target is not known. Looked up from germline, CDR1 is MGHDK and CDR2 is SYGVNS. V lost 1 base and J lost 5; bases outside the gene matches: 9. This CDR3 comprises 16 residues. The data derive from a study of cytomegalovirus exposure and HLA in healthy donors. Findings and limits, study-wide: TCR beta V segments were, for the most part, productive about 87% or about 30% of the time in an earlier analysis. Reportedly, diagnosis of cytomegalovirus status by the classifier showed high specificity and sensitivity.

Amplification used 60 Vbeta primers and 13 Jbeta primers. The repertoire was sequenced with immunoSEQ multiplex PCR; TCRdb's copy has only in-frame clones and lacks some. The table shows around 140,000 clones, with approximately 80% occurring only once. The sequence was collected from a woman in her late teens or twenties in good health and CMV-seronegative. The specimen was PBMCs. V is TRBV25-1 and J is TRBJ2-3; 7 bases are a match to TRBD2. CDR3 region: CASSEFASGVGDTQYF. CDR3 nucleotides: TGTGCCAGCAGTGAATTTGCTAGCGGAGTCGGAGATACGCAGTATTTT.